This T cell receptor (beta chain) was retrieved from a study of regulatory T cells in long-lasting Graves disease. Study-level findings and limits: Authors noted too few samples as a limitation. Graves' patients with persistent disease showed TCR diversity lower than patients newly diagnosed. Favored gene segments in persistent disease were TRBV28, TRBJ1-2 and TRBJ2-5.

Trimming stripped 3 bases from V and 2 bases from J, with 13 bases between. This CDR3 is built from 15 residues. CDR1 and CDR2 from the germline V gene are MDHEN and SYDVKM. Time point noted: persistent/refractory GD, antithyroid drugs over 5 years with positive TRAb. Preparation of the TCR library used RNA extracted from PBMCs. A roughly 10-milliliter sample of peripheral blood was drawn into EDTA tubes. This clonotype appeared many times. Its antigen is unknown. Sequencing libraries for TCR beta were prepared with iRepertoire HTBI primers and Arm-PCR of CDR3 regions. TCRdb independently ran MiXCR on the multiplex PCR reads; one entry per CDR3 protein. This sample has 400,000 to 500,000 distinct CDR3 sequences, with around 23% found just once.

The starting material was peripheral blood mononuclear cells (PBMCs), obtained when the disease was refractory, from a patient treated with antithyroid drugs. The chain employs TRBV28 and TRBJ2-5; D remains ambiguous. The sequence came from a female donor with Graves disease. CDR3 residues: CASSLSAGPQETQYF. CDR3 in DNA: TGTGCCAGCAGTTTGTCGGCTGGCCCACAAGAGACCCAGTACTTC.